These 29 T cell receptor beta chains originate from one sample sequenced in a study of blood T cell repertoires in COVID-19. The assay was immunoSEQ multiplex PCR, and TCRdb's table has in-frame clones only and misses some. The repertoire has approximately 320,000 clones, approximately 85% of them found once; the top ten carry just over 7%. The sequencing input was peripheral blood. The receptors originated from a human donor in a cohort sampled during active COVID-19.

This sequence joins TRBV24-1 and TRBJ1-5; possibly TRBD1 for D (6 bases). This CDR3 has 12 residues. The germline CDR1 and CDR2 sequences are KGHDR and SFDVKD. Trimming took 10 bases from V and 4 from J, leaving 10 bases between them. The CDR3 sequence: CATNTGNQPQHF. Here the CDR3 DNA reads TGTGCCACTAATACAGGGAATCAGCCCCAGCATTTT.

The table lists this clone with a count of one. The gene calls are TRBV7-3 and TRBJ2-3; tentative D call: TRBD2 (6 bases). The CDR3 consists of 15 residues. The germline V and J ends were trimmed by 5 bases and 5 bases, with 17 bases remaining between them. Germline assignment: CDR1 SGHTA and CDR2 FQGTGA. This CDR3 is CASSPMETSQDTQYF. In nucleotides, the CDR3 is TGTGCCAGCAGCCCCATGGAGACTAGTCAAGATACGCAGTATTTT.

Of note for this clone: This CDR3 is also generated by other DNA sequences in the sample. The V gene is TRBV19, the J gene TRBJ2-7; 7 bases fit TRBD1. V was pared by 9 bases and J by 3 bases, with 2 bases of the junction left unmatched. The CDR3 totals 11 residues. Per the germline V gene, CDR1 is LNHDA and CDR2 is SQIVND (reference sequence). DNA of the CDR3: TGTGCCAGCAGACAGGGCTACGAGCAGTACTTC. Translated, it gives CASRQGYEQYF.

The chain is built from TRBV6-5 and TRBJ1-2, with a weak D call TRBD1 (6 bases). This CDR3 has 12 residues. Per germline, CDR1 MNHEY and CDR2 SVGAGI. Trimming took off 10 bases at V and 8 bases at J, with 17 bases between the two ends. This CDR3 is CATTDRFEGYTF. CDR3 DNA: TGTGCCACCACAGACAGGTTTGAAGGCTACACCTTC.

This chain links TRBV12-3 or TRBV12-4 with TRBJ1-1, with D hard to call. CDR3 length: 12 amino acids. The germline V and J ends were trimmed by 8 bases and 3 bases, with 10 bases remaining between them. The CDR3 DNA reads as TGTGCCAGCTCCGCGGCCTACACTGAAGCTTTCTTT. Translating gives CASSAAYTEAFF.

The V call is TRBV28, the J call TRBJ1-6; TRBD1 matches at 11 bases. V shed 3 bases and J 6 bases; nucleotides not matched to a gene: 4. Germline CDR1 is MDHEN and CDR2 is SYDVKM. The CDR3 has 16 amino acids. As DNA, the CDR3 is TGTGCCAGCAGTTTGGGTGGGACAGGGGGTAATTCACCCCTCCACTTT. Translating gives CASSLGGTGGNSPLHF.

The rearrangement uses TRBV3-1 (or the pseudogene TRBV3-2) and TRBJ1-6, with D maybe TRBD1 (5 bases). V lost 4 bases and J lost 7, with 11 bases in between. The CDR3 is 14 residues long. Germline V lookup: CDR1 LGHDT, CDR2 YNNKEL (reference sequence). The CDR3: CASSPMRQNSPLHF. CDR3 DNA sequence: TGTGCCAGCAGCCCGATGAGACAGAATTCACCCCTCCACTTT.

DNA for the CDR3: TGTGCCAGCGAACAGGGAACCCCTGGGTACGAGCAGTACTTC. This sequence encodes CASEQGTPGYEQYF. This chain joins TRBV2 and TRBJ2-7; TRBD1 is a possible D gene (6 bases). Trimming shortened V by 8 bases and J by 4 bases, and 18 bases separated the two germline ends. Germline CDR1 SNHLY, CDR2 FYNNEI. This CDR3 is 14 amino acids long.

This clone was counted a few times. The rearrangement uses TRBV4-1 and TRBJ2-7; no clear D. Trimming shortened V by 0 bases and J by 2 bases, and 5 bases separated the two germline ends. Germline assignment: CDR1 MGHRA and CDR2 YSYEKL. There are 13 residues in the CDR3. DNA of the CDR3: TGCGCCAGCAGCCAAGATCTTGCCTACGAGCAGTACTTC. Translation gives CASSQDLAYEQYF.

The chain employs TRBV6-5 and TRBJ1-2; D might be TRBD1 (6 bases). This CDR3 has 16 amino acids. Germline V gene lookup returns CDR1 MNHEY and CDR2 SVGAGI. The V and J ends lost 4 bases and 0 bases respectively, with 15 bases between them. The CDR3 sequence: CASSSIQGVPNYGYTF. DNA of the CDR3: TGTGCCAGCAGTTCGATACAGGGCGTTCCTAACTATGGCTACACCTTC.

The chain joins TRBV7-2 to TRBJ2-2; no clear D gene. This CDR3 is 16 amino acids long. V was clipped by 7 bases and J by 1 base, with 16 bases between them. The germline V gene has CDR1 SGHTA and CDR2 FQGNSA. The CDR3 DNA reads TGTGCCAGCACCCTCCGGAGCGCCCTGAACACCGGGGAGCTGTTTTTT. It encodes CASTLRSALNTGELFF. Variable domain in full (rest from reference TRBV7-2 and TRBJ2-2): GAGVSQSPSNKVTEKGKDVELRCDPISGHTALYWYRQSLGQGLEFLIYFQGNSAPDKSGLPSDRFSAERTGGSVSTLTIQRTQQEDSAVYLCASTLRSALNTGELFFGEGSRLTVL.

The rearrangement links TRBV5-4 to TRBJ2-7; 7 positions match TRBD1. The ends lost 4 bases at V and 6 bases at J; junction bases unmatched: 13. The CDR3 is made up of 15 amino acids. CDR1 and CDR2 from the germline V gene are SGHNT and YYREEE (reference sequence). The CDR3: CASSHASRDSPEQYF. The CDR3, as DNA: TGTGCCAGCAGCCACGCATCCAGGGACAGCCCCGAGCAGTACTTC.

The V call is TRBV4-1, the J call TRBJ2-3; 8 nucleotides match TRBD2. This CDR3 contains 15 residues. Germline CDR1 reads MGHRA; CDR2 reads YSYEKL. J lost 4 bases, V lost 4 bases, and 7 bases had no gene match. The CDR3 is CASSLPRGGSDTQYF. The CDR3 coding sequence is TGCGCCAGCAGCCTTCCTCGGGGGGGGTCAGATACGCAGTATTTT.

This chain joins TRBV28 and TRBJ1-5; TRBD1 is a possible D gene (5 bases). Germline lookup yields CDR1 MDHEN and CDR2 SYDVKM. The V end lost 4 bases, the J end lost 1 base, and 14 bases lay between the germline ends. This CDR3 contains 16 residues. CDR3 bases: TGTGCCAGCAGTTATTATCAGGGAACAAGCAATCAGCCCCAGCATTTT. This codes for CASSYYQGTSNQPQHF. The full variable domain, with the rest looked up from reference TRBV28 and TRBJ1-5, is DVKVTQSSRYLVKRTGEKVFLECVQDMDHENMFWYRQDPGLGLRLIYFSYDVKMKEKGDIPEGYSVSREKKERFSLILESASTNQTSMYLCASSYYQGTSNQPQHFGDGTRLSIL.

V usage is TRBV5-8 and J usage is TRBJ2-5; D possibly corresponds to TRBD2 (6 bases). V was trimmed by 4 bases and J by 5 bases, leaving 24 bases between them. Germline CDR1 reads SGHTS; CDR2 reads YDEGEE. CDR3 length: 17 residues. CDR3 bases: TGTGCCAGCAGCCCCCGGAATAGGGACGGCGGGGCGGAGACCCAGTACTTC. It codes for CASSPRNRDGGAETQYF.

Concerning this clone itself: The same CDR3 also results from other DNA sequences found in this sample. The CDR3, as DNA: TGTGCCAGCAGCGTAGCAGGGAACTCTGGAAACACCATATATTTT. Its protein is CASSVAGNSGNTIYF. V usage is TRBV9 and J usage is TRBJ1-3, with a possible D match to TRBD1 (5 bases). The CDR3 loop spans 15 amino acids. The germline V gene has CDR1 SGDLS and CDR2 YYNGEE. V gave up 0 bases and J gave up 0 bases, with 7 bases separating them.

The CDR3, as DNA: TGTGCCAGCAGTTCTTACAGGGTCGGTGAAGCTTTCTTT. Residues: CASSSYRVGEAFF. This sequence joins TRBV27 and TRBJ1-1, with a weak D call TRBD1 (6 bases). The CDR3 covers 13 residues. V was cut by 4 bases and J by 7 bases, with 13 bases left in between. Germline CDR1 is MNHEY and CDR2 is SMNVEV (reference sequence).

CDR3 nucleotides: TGTGCCAGCAGTGAAATCGGGACAGGGACCACCGGGGAGCTGTTTTTT. Amino acids: CASSEIGTGTTGELFF. The rearrangement uses TRBV25-1 and TRBJ2-2; 9 nucleotides match TRBD1. There are 16 residues in the CDR3. Germline V gene data show CDR1 as MGHDK and CDR2 as SYGVNS. With V trimmed by 2 bases and J by 4 bases, 5 bases remained unmatched.

V usage is TRBV5-1 and J usage is TRBJ2-3; 13 bases are shared with TRBD2. The germline V gene has CDR1 SGHRS and CDR2 YFSETQ. Unmatched junction bases numbered 3, after V lost 2 bases and J lost 0 bases. The CDR3 covers 17 residues. The CDR3 bases are TGCGCCAGCAGCTTAGGACTAGCGGGGGAAAGCACAGATACGCAGTATTTT. This encodes CASSLGLAGESTDTQYF.

The genes are TRBV7-8 and TRBJ1-4; D not certain. This CDR3 spans 14 amino acids. V lost 2 bases and J lost 4, with 8 bases in between. Per germline, CDR1 SGHVS and CDR2 FQNEAQ. CDR3 DNA sequence: TGTGCCAGCAGCTTATTTAGTGATAATGAAAAACTGTTTTTT. This sequence encodes CASSLFSDNEKLFF.

The V call is TRBV19, the J call TRBJ1-5; 8 nucleotides line up with TRBD1. The CDR3 sequence is 16 residues long. Germline loops: CDR1 LNHDA, CDR2 SQIVND (reference sequence). Trimming removed 5 bases from V and 6 bases from J; junction bases left unmatched: 12. This CDR3 reads CASSSNQGAPGQPQHF. Written as DNA, the CDR3 is TGTGCCAGTAGTTCAAATCAGGGGGCCCCCGGTCAGCCCCAGCATTTT.

As DNA, the CDR3 is TGCGCCAGCAGCTTACAGGGGGCGACGCGAGAAAAACTGTTTTTT. This encodes CASSLQGATREKLFF. The gene calls are TRBV5-1 and TRBJ1-4, with 9 positions matching TRBD1. V gave up 2 bases and J gave up 8 bases; unmatched junction bases: 7. This CDR3 is 15 amino acids long. Germline V gene data show CDR1 as SGHRS and CDR2 as YFSETQ.

The J gene is TRBJ2-3, the V gene TRBV6-5; D is possibly TRBD2 (6 bases). The CDR3 covers 15 residues. The germline V and J ends were trimmed by 4 bases and 3 bases, with 14 bases remaining between them. Germline CDR1 MNHEY, CDR2 SVGAGI. This CDR3 reads CASSSGGAGTDTQYF. CDR3 nucleotides: TGTGCCAGCAGTTCAGGTGGGGCGGGGACAGATACGCAGTATTTT.

The chain recombines TRBV10-2 with TRBJ1-5; TRBD1 might be the D (5 bases). This CDR3 is 12 amino acids long. V was pared by 6 bases and J by 2 bases, with 5 bases between. Per germline, CDR1 WSHSY and CDR2 SAAADI. CDR3 DNA: TGCGCCAGCAGACAGGGCAATCAGCCCCAGCATTTT. Translation gives CASRQGNQPQHF.

V is TRBV10-3 and J is TRBJ2-7; 8 nucleotides agree with TRBD1. CDR3 length equals 16 residues. In germline, CDR1 is ENHRY, CDR2 SYGVKD. V was pared by 2 bases and J by 2 bases, with 8 bases of the junction left unmatched. The CDR3 DNA sequence: TGTGCCATCAGTGAGGTGTCAGGACAGGGTACCTACGAGCAGTACTTC. It encodes CAISEVSGQGTYEQYF.

CDR3 DNA sequence: TGTGCCTGGAACCCGAGGAGCTCCTACGAGCAGTACTTC. It translates to CAWNPRSSYEQYF. The V call is TRBV30, the J call TRBJ2-7; D remains unclear. The V and J ends lost 4 bases and 0 bases respectively, with 10 bases between them. Per germline, CDR1 GTSNPN and CDR2 SVGIG (reference sequence). CDR3 length: 13 amino acids.

The chain is built from TRBV4-2 and TRBJ1-2; D gene unclear. Trimming removed 4 bases from V and 4 bases from J, with 19 bases in between. The CDR3 length is 16 residues. Germline CDR1 LGHNA, CDR2 YNFKEQ. The CDR3 sequence is CASSLPGEVNPYGYTF. For the CDR3, the DNA is TGTGCCAGCAGCCTCCCCGGTGAGGTCAACCCCTATGGCTACACCTTC.

This clone turned up a few times. The chain uses TRBV5-1 and TRBJ2-1, with 7 bases identical to TRBD1. J gave up 4 bases and V 4 bases, and 14 bases lay outside the gene matches. Germline V gene sequence: CDR1 SGHRS, CDR2 YFSETQ. The CDR3 covers 17 residues. CDR3 DNA sequence: TGCGCCAGCAGCACCGACAGGGTTCTTATTGGGTACAATGAGCAGTTCTTC. It encodes CASSTDRVLIGYNEQFF.

The chain combines TRBV7-3 with TRBJ2-2; tentative D call: TRBD2 (5 bases). Trimming shortened V by 4 bases and J by 6 bases, and 12 bases separated the two germline ends. The CDR3 contains 14 residues. The germline V gene has CDR1 SGHTA and CDR2 FQGTGA. CDR3 DNA sequence: TGTGCCAGCAGCTCCTCCGAGGGTCCCGGGGAGCTGTTTTTT. Protein: CASSSSEGPGELFF.